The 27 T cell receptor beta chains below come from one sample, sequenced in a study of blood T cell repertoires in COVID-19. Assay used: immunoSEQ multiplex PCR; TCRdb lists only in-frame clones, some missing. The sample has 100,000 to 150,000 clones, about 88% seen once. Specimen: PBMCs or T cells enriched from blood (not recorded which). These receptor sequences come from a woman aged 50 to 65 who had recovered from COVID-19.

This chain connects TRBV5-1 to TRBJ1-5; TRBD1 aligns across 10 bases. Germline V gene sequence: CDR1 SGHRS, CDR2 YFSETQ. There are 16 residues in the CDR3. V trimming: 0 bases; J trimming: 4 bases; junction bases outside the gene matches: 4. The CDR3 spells CASSLDGTGENQPQHF. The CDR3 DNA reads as TGCGCCAGCAGCTTGGACGGGACAGGGGAAAATCAGCCCCAGCATTTT.

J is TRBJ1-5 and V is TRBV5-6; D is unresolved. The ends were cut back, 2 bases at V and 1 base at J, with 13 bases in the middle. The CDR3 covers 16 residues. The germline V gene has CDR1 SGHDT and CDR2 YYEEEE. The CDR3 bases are TGTGCCAGCAGCTTAGGAGGAGTAGGAAGCAATCAGCCCCAGCATTTT. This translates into CASSLGGVGSNQPQHF.

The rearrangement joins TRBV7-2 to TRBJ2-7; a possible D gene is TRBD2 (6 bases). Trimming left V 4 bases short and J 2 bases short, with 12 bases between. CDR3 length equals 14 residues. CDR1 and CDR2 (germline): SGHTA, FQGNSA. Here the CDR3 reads CASSWGVGTYEQYF. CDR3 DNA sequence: TGTGCCAGCAGCTGGGGGGTGGGTACCTACGAGCAGTACTTC.

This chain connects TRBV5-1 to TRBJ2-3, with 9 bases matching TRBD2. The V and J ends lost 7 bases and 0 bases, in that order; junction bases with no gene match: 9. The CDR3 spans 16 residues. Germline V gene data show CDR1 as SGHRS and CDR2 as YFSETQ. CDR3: CASFDLAGASTDTQYF. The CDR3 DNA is TGCGCCAGCTTCGACTTAGCGGGGGCCAGCACAGATACGCAGTATTTT.

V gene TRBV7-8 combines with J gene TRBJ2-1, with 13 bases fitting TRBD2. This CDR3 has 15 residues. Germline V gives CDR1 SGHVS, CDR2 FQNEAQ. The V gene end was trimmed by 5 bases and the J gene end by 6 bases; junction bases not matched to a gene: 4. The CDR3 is CASSPGLAGSNEQFF. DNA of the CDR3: TGTGCCAGCAGCCCGGGACTAGCGGGGTCCAATGAGCAGTTCTTC.

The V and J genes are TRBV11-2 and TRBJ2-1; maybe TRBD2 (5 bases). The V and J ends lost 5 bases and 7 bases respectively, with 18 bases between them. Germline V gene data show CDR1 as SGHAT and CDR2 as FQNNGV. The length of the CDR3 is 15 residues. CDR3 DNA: TGTGCCAGCAGCGTCGGTCTTAGCGTTTTTAATGAGCAGTTCTTC. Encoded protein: CASSVGLSVFNEQFF.

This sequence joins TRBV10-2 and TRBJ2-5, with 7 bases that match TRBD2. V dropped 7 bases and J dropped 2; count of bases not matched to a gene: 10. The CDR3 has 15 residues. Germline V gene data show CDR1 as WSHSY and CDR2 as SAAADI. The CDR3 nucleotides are TGCGCCAGCACCCTTAAGACTAGCCAACAAGAGACCCAGTACTTC. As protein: CASTLKTSQQETQYF.

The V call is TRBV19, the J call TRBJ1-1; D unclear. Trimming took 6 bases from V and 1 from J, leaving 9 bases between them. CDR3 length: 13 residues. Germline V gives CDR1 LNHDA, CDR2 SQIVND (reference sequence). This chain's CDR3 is CASSTIKNTEAFF. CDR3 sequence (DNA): TGTGCCAGTAGCACAATCAAGAACACTGAAGCTTTCTTT.

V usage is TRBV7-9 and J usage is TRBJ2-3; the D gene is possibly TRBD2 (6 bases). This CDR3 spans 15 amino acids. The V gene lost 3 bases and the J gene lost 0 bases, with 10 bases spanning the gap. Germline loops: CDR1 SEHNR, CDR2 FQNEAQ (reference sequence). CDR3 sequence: CASSFLGGSTDTQYF. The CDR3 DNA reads TGTGCCAGCAGCTTTCTCGGGGGAAGCACAGATACGCAGTATTTT.

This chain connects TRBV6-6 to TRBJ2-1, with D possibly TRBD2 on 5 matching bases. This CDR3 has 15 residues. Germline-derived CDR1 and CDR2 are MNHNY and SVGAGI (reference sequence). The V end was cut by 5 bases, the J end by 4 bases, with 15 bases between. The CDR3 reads CASSNDYLAYNEQFF. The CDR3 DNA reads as TGTGCCAGCAGTAATGACTACCTCGCATACAATGAGCAGTTCTTC.

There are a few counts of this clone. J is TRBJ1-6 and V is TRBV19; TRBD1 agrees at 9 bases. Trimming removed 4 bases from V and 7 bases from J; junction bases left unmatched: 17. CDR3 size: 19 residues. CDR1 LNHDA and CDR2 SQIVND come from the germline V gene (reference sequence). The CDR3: CASSTEGQGSVGGNSPLHF. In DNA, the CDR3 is TGTGCCAGTAGTACTGAGGGACAGGGATCGGTCGGTGGGAATTCACCCCTCCACTTT.

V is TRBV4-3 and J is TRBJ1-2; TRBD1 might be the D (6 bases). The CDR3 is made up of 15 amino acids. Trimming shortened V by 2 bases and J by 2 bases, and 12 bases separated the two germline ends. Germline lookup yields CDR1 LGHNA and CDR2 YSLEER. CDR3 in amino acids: CASSQRGQRNYGYTF. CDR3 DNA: TGCGCCAGCAGCCAACGCGGACAGCGGAACTATGGCTACACCTTC.

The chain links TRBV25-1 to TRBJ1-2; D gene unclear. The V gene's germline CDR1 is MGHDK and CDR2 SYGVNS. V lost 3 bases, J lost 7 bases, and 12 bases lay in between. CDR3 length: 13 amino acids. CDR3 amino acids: CASSDKERAGYTF. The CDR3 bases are TGTGCCAGCAGTGATAAAGAAAGAGCTGGCTACACCTTC.

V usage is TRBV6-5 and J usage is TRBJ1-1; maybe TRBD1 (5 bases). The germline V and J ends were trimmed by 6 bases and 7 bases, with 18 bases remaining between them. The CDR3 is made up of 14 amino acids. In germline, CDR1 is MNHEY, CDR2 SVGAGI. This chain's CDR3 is CASRLVGGGLEAFF. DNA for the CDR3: TGTGCCAGCAGACTAGTCGGGGGTGGCCTTGAAGCTTTCTTT.

Here the CDR3 reads CATSDPGTPVANYGYTF. CDR3 sequence (DNA): TGTGCCACCAGTGATCCCGGGACACCCGTAGCTAACTATGGCTACACCTTC. The rearrangement joins TRBV24-1 to TRBJ1-2, with a possible D match to TRBD1 (6 bases). CDR1 is KGHDR and CDR2 is SFDVKD in the germline V gene. The CDR3 is 17 amino acids. V was trimmed by 3 bases and J by 0 bases, leaving 16 bases between them.

CDR3 residues: CASSWTGDTEAFF. The DNA for the CDR3 is TGTGCCAGCAGCTGGACAGGGGACACTGAAGCTTTCTTT. This sequence joins TRBV7-2 and TRBJ1-1; 9 nucleotides line up with TRBD1. CDR1 SGHTA and CDR2 FQGNSA come from the germline V gene. The CDR3 spans 13 residues. Trimming took 4 bases from V and 3 from J; bases not matched to a gene: 0.

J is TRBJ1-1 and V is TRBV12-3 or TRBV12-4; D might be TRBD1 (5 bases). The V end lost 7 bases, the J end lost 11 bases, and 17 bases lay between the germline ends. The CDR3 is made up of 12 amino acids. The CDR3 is CASNTGPDRAFF. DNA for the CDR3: TGTGCCAGCAACACAGGACCTGATCGGGCTTTCTTT.

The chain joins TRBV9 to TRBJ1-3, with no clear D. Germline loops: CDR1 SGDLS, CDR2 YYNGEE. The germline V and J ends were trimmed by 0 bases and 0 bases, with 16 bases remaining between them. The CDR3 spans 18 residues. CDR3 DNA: TGTGCCAGCAGCGTAGGAGGAGATGCACTTTTCTCTGGAAACACCATATATTTT. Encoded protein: CASSVGGDALFSGNTIYF.

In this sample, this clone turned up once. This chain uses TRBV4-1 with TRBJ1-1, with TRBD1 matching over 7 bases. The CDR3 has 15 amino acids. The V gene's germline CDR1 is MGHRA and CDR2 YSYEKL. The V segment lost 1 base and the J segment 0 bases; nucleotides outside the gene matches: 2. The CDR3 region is CASSQGQGVNTEAFF. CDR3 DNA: TGCGCCAGCAGCCAAGGACAGGGCGTGAACACTGAAGCTTTCTTT.

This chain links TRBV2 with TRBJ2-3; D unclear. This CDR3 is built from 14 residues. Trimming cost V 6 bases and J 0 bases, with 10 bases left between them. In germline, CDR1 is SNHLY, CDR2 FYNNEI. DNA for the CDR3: TGTGCCAGCAGCCCCCCGACTAGCACAGATACGCAGTATTTT. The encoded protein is CASSPPTSTDTQYF.

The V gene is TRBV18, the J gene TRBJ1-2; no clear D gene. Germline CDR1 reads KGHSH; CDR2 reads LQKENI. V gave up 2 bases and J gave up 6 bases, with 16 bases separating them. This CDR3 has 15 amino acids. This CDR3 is CASSPNYETRNGYTF. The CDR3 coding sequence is TGTGCCAGCTCACCAAATTATGAGACAAGGAATGGCTACACCTTC. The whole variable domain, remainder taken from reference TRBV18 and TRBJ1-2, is NAGVMQNPRHLVRRRGQEARLRCSPMKGHSHVYWYRQLPEEGLKFMVYLQKENIIDESGMPKERFSAEFPKEGPSILRIQQVVRGDSAAYFCASSPNYETRNGYTFGSGTRLTVV.

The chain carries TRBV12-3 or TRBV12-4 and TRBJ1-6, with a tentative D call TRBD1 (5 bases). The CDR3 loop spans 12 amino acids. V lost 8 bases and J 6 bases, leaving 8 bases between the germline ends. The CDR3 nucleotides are TGTGCCAGCGGGAGGGGTAATTCACCCCTCCACTTT. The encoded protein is CASGRGNSPLHF.

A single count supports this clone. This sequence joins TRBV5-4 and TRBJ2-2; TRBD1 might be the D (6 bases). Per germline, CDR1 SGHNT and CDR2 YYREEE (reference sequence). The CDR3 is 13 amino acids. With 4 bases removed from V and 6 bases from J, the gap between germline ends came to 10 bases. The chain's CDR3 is CASSRQGSGELFF. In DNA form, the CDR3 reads TGTGCCAGCAGCAGGCAGGGGTCCGGGGAGCTGTTTTTT.

In DNA, the CDR3 is TGTGCCTGGAGTGCGACAGGGGTGGGCTACACCTTC. Translating gives CAWSATGVGYTF. V gene TRBV30 combines with J gene TRBJ1-2; 8 positions agree with TRBD1. This CDR3 region has 12 residues. The germline V gene has CDR1 GTSNPN and CDR2 SVGIG (reference sequence). Germline trimming cut 1 base from V and 8 bases from J; bases unmatched to any gene: 3.

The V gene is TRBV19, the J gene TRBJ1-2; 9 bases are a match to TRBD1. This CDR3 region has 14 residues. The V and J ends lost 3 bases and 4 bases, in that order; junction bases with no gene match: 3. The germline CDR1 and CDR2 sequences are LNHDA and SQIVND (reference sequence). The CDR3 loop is CASSMETGGYGYTF. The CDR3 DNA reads TGTGCCAGTAGTATGGAGACAGGGGGCTATGGCTACACCTTC.

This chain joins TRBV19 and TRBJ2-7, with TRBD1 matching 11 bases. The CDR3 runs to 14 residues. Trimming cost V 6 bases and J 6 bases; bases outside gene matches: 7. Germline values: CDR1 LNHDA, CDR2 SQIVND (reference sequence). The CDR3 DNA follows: TGTGCCAGTAGCCGAGGGACAGGGGGGATCGAGCAGTACTTC. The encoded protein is CASSRGTGGIEQYF.

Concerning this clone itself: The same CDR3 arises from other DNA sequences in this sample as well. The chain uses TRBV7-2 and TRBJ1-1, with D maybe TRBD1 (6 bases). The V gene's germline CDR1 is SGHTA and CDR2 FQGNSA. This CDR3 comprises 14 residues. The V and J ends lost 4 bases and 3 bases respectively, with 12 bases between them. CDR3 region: CASSSRGGDTEAFF. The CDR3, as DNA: TGTGCCAGCAGCTCCAGGGGAGGGGACACTGAAGCTTTCTTT.